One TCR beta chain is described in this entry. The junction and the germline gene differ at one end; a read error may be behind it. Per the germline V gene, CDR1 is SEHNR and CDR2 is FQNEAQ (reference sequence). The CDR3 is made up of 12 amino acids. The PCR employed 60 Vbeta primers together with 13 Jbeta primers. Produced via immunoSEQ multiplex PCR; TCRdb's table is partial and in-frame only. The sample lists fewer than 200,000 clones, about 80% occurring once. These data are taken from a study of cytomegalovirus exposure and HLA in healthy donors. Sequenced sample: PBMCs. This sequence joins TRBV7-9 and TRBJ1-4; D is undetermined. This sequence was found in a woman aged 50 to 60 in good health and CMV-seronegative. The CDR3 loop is CASSGTSGRGLF. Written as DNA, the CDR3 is TGTGCCAGCAGCGGCACCAGTGGGAGAGGTCTTTTT.